The 24 T cell receptor beta chains below come from one sample, sequenced in a study of pediatric ulcerative colitis. One to two pinch biopsies were taken from the rectum during colonoscopy. The repertoire was sequenced with immunoSEQ multiplex PCR; TCRdb's copy has only in-frame clones and lacks some. The table lists 30,000 to 45,000 clones, 73% of them singletons. The sequenced sample was gut tissue. These receptors were obtained from a boy between 5 and 17 years old with moderate ulcerative colitis.

The rearrangement joins TRBV5-4 to TRBJ1-1, with D possibly being TRBD1 (5 bases). The ends were cut back, 4 bases at V and 1 base at J, with 11 bases in the middle. The CDR3 runs to 14 residues. CDR1 and CDR2 (germline): SGHNT, YYREEE (reference sequence). The chain's CDR3 is CASSLGTRNTEAFF. The CDR3 region has the DNA TGTGCCAGCAGCCTAGGGACGAGGAACACTGAAGCTTTCTTT.

This rearrangement joins TRBV2 to TRBJ1-1; TRBD1 matches 7 bases. CDR1 and CDR2 (germline): SNHLY, FYNNEI. This CDR3 is 14 amino acids long. V lost 5 bases, J lost 4 bases, and 7 bases stayed unmatched. This CDR3 reads CASSRDSGGTEAFF. For the CDR3, the DNA is TGTGCCAGCAGTCGGGACAGCGGAGGCACTGAAGCTTTCTTT.

The chain uses TRBV5-1 and TRBJ2-3; possible D gene TRBD2, 5 bases. Germline CDR1 is SGHRS and CDR2 is YFSETQ. The germline V and J ends were trimmed by 3 bases and 6 bases, with 14 bases remaining between them. The CDR3 is 14 residues long. The CDR3 loop is CASSSGPGTDTQYF. The CDR3 nucleotides are TGCGCCAGCAGCTCGGGCCCGGGAACGGATACGCAGTATTTT.

The rearrangement joins TRBV7-9 to TRBJ1-1, with D possibly being TRBD1 (5 bases). The CDR3 is 13 residues long. V lost 6 bases and J lost 1, with 9 bases in between. Germline CDR1 is SEHNR and CDR2 is FQNEAQ (reference sequence). DNA of the CDR3: TGTGCCAGCAGAGACAGAGAGAACACTGAAGCTTTCTTT. It yields the protein CASRDRENTEAFF.

The CDR3 sequence: CASIGGGANTEAFF. The DNA for the CDR3 is TGTGCCAGTATAGGGGGAGGAGCGAACACTGAAGCTTTCTTT. V usage is TRBV19 and J usage is TRBJ1-1; maybe TRBD1 (6 bases). Germline V CDR1 and CDR2: LNHDA, SQIVND (reference sequence). The CDR3 has 14 residues. V lost 7 bases, J lost 1 base, and 13 bases lay in between.

Concerning this clone: This sample includes further DNA sequences coding for the same CDR3. J is TRBJ2-7 and V is TRBV7-2; 11 nucleotides line up with TRBD2. The germline CDR1 and CDR2 sequences are SGHTA and FQGNSA. CDR3 length equals 15 residues. V lost 5 bases and J lost 3; bases outside the gene matches: 6. CDR3 coding DNA: TGTGCCAGCAGCGAGGGACTAGCGGAGTACTACGAGCAGTACTTC. Its translation: CASSEGLAEYYEQYF.

This chain joins TRBV7-9 and TRBJ2-1, with D unclear. V lost 1 base, J lost 8 bases, and 3 bases lay in between. The CDR3 extends over 11 amino acids. Per germline, CDR1 SEHNR and CDR2 FQNEAQ (reference sequence). The CDR3 protein is CASSLGDEQFF. Written as DNA, the CDR3 is TGTGCCAGCAGCTTAGGAGATGAGCAGTTCTTC.

This chain links TRBV7-9 with TRBJ2-3, with D perhaps assigned TRBD1 or TRBD2 (6 bases each). CDR3 length equals 15 residues. Trimming removed 6 bases from V and 4 bases from J, with 17 bases in between. CDR1 is SEHNR and CDR2 is FQNEAQ in the germline V gene (reference sequence). CDR3 in amino acids: CASREGELASDTQYF. CDR3 in DNA: TGTGCCAGCAGGGAGGGGGAACTAGCATCAGATACGCAGTATTTT.

This chain connects TRBV19 to TRBJ1-1; D unresolved. Germline CDR1 LNHDA, CDR2 SQIVND (reference sequence). The CDR3 loop spans 14 amino acids. Trimming left V 9 bases short and J 4 bases short, with 18 bases between. The CDR3 DNA reads as TGTGCCAGCCGGATGGGGTCCTACTCCACTGAAGCTTTCTTT. Its translation: CASRMGSYSTEAFF.

This rearrangement joins TRBV7-2 to TRBJ2-5, with D tentatively TRBD2 (6 bases). Germline CDR1 reads SGHTA; CDR2 reads FQGNSA. The CDR3 totals 18 residues. V shed 6 bases and J shed 1 base, with 24 bases lying between them. The DNA of the CDR3 is TGTGCCAGCAGACTAACTGCGGGGCCCGACGCGGCCCAAGAGACCCAGTACTTC. Translated: CASRLTAGPDAAQETQYF.

In its sample, this clone was seen a few times. The V gene is TRBV7-9, the J gene TRBJ1-2, with D unclear. CDR3 length equals 14 residues. Germline assignment: CDR1 SEHNR and CDR2 FQNEAQ (reference sequence). Trimming cost V 6 bases and J 1 base, with 12 bases left between them. CDR3 nucleotide sequence: TGTGCCAGCAGTTCCTTTGAGAATAACTATGGCTACACCTTC. This codes for CASSSFENNYGYTF. Using reference TRBV7-9 and TRBJ1-2 for the parts outside the CDR3, the full variable domain is DTGVSQNPRHKITKRGQNVTFRCDPISEHNRLYWYRQTLGQGPEFLTYFQNEAQLEKSRLLSDRFSAERPKGSFSTLEIQRTEQGDSAMYLCASSSFENNYGYTFGSGTRLTVV.

J is TRBJ1-1 and V is TRBV5-8; no clear D. Germline CDR1 SGHTS, CDR2 YDEGEE. This CDR3 contains 15 residues. V was shortened by 0 bases and J by 0 bases, with 9 bases between the two germline ends. The CDR3 spells CASSLGSRVNTEAFF. The DNA for the CDR3 is TGTGCCAGCAGCTTGGGGAGCAGAGTGAACACTGAAGCTTTCTTT.

This chain joins TRBV30 and TRBJ1-4; no firm D call. V lost 0 bases to trimming and J lost 10 bases, with 9 bases between them. CDR3 length: 12 amino acids. Germline-derived CDR1 and CDR2 are GTSNPN and SVGIG (reference sequence). The CDR3 here is CAWSVLPGKLFF. The CDR3 DNA is TGTGCCTGGAGTGTACTCCCCGGAAAACTGTTTTTT.

This chain's CDR3 is CASSLIVNTEAFF. The CDR3 DNA reads TGTGCCAGCAGCTTAATAGTGAACACTGAAGCTTTCTTT. This chain links TRBV13 with TRBJ1-1; D remains unclear. V lost 2 bases to trimming and J lost 0 bases, with 4 bases between them. This CDR3 has 13 amino acids. Germline V gene data show CDR1 as PRHDT and CDR2 as FYEKMQ (reference sequence).

The CDR3 DNA reads TGTGCCAGTAGTAGATTGTCTAGAGGATACAATGAGCAGTTCTTC. Its translation: CASSRLSRGYNEQFF. This chain links TRBV19 with TRBJ2-1; D is uncertain. Germline V gene lookup returns CDR1 LNHDA and CDR2 SQIVND (reference sequence). Trimming left V 4 bases short and J 4 bases short, with 14 bases between. The CDR3 consists of 15 residues.

This clone appeared once. The chain uses TRBV5-1 and TRBJ2-3; maybe TRBD1 (6 bases). Germline CDR1 is SGHRS and CDR2 is YFSETQ. CDR3 size: 16 residues. Trimming removed 7 bases from V and 0 bases from J, with 18 bases in between. CDR3 coding DNA: TGCGCCAGCGCTTCCACAGGGCGGTCTAGCACAGATACGCAGTATTTT. Its translation is CASASTGRSSTDTQYF.

The chain is built from TRBV4-1 and TRBJ2-7, with 7 bases lining up with TRBD1. V gave up 4 bases and J gave up 6 bases; unmatched junction bases: 6. Looked up from germline, CDR1 is MGHRA and CDR2 is YSYEKL. The CDR3 consists of 13 residues. The CDR3 spells CASSPGGPLEQYF. In DNA form, the CDR3 reads TGCGCCAGCAGCCCAGGGGGTCCCCTCGAGCAGTACTTC.

The chain links TRBV2 to TRBJ1-1, with D maybe TRBD1 (5 bases). The germline CDR1 and CDR2 sequences are SNHLY and FYNNEI. The CDR3 is 15 residues long. The V end was cut by 0 bases, the J end by 1 base, with 9 bases between. The DNA for the CDR3 is TGTGCCAGCAGTGAAGCGGGGACGGGGAACACTGAAGCTTTCTTT. Its translation is CASSEAGTGNTEAFF.

The sample holds a few counts of this clone. Its ends do not fully match the called genes, so a read error is possible. This sequence joins TRBV18 and TRBJ1-2, with D perhaps TRBD1 (6 bases). This CDR3 has 15 amino acids. Per germline, CDR1 KGHSH and CDR2 LQKENI. Written as DNA, the CDR3 is TGTGCCAGCTCACCAGGGGGCGGCTTTAACTCTGGCTACACCTTC. Translating it yields CASSPGGGFNSGYTF.

The chain couples TRBV29-1 to TRBJ2-1; 11 bases fit TRBD2. Trimming removed 5 bases from V and 6 bases from J; junction bases left unmatched: 9. Looked up from germline, CDR1 is SQVTM and CDR2 is ANQGSEA. This CDR3 is built from 15 residues. In DNA, the CDR3 is TGCAGCGTTCTTAGCGGGAGGGCGGGAGGCAATGAGCAGTTCTTC. As protein: CSVLSGRAGGNEQFF.

This rearrangement joins TRBV19 to TRBJ1-5, with 9 bases fitting TRBD1. The J segment lost 0 bases and the V segment lost 7 bases, leaving 4 bases of the junction unmatched. Germline CDR1 reads LNHDA; CDR2 reads SQIVND (reference sequence). This CDR3 has 15 residues. The CDR3 here is CASNTGGYSNQPQHF. CDR3 DNA sequence: TGTGCCAGTAACACAGGGGGCTATAGCAATCAGCCCCAGCATTTT.

This clone was recorded once. The V gene is TRBV5-1, the J gene TRBJ2-2; D may be TRBD1 (5 bases). There are 15 residues in the CDR3. The V gene lost 0 bases and the J gene lost 3 bases, with 9 bases spanning the gap. Germline-derived CDR1 and CDR2 are SGHRS and YFSETQ. The CDR3 is CASSLDRWDTGELFF. The CDR3 DNA is TGCGCCAGCAGCTTGGACAGGTGGGACACCGGGGAGCTGTTTTTT.

The chain joins TRBV7-2 to TRBJ2-3, with D uncertain. Germline V CDR1 and CDR2: SGHTA, FQGNSA. Trimming took 4 bases from V and 4 from J, leaving 12 bases between them. CDR3 length: 14 residues. The CDR3 reads CASSSGSVPDTQYF. CDR3 nucleotides: TGTGCCAGCAGCTCTGGGTCGGTCCCAGATACGCAGTATTTT.

The chain is built from TRBV10-3 and TRBJ1-2; D gene unclear. The germline gives CDR1 ENHRY, CDR2 SYGVKD. This CDR3 region has 13 residues. The ends were cut back, 2 bases at V and 4 bases at J, with 8 bases in the middle. The CDR3 bases are TGTGCCATCAGTGAGGGGCCATCCTATGGCTACACCTTC. It translates to CAISEGPSYGYTF.